This T cell receptor beta chain was recorded in a study of T cells in Graves' hyperthyroidism and ophthalmopathy. At least ten counts were recorded for this clonotype. Its antigen remains unidentified. General study findings and limits: Also found in blood were most expanded thyroid clonotypes above 0.001.

Amplified regions were TCR beta CDR3 sequences from RNA transcripts. When the TCR CDR3 underwent first-round RT-PCR, the HTBI primer set was used. Each CDR3 protein is one row after TCRdb ran MiXCR on the multiplex PCR reads. The sample has 450,000 to 700,000 distinct CDR3 sequences, 35% to 55% seen once. The CDR3 has 14 amino acids. The ends lost 5 bases at V and 8 bases at J; junction bases unmatched: 8. In germline, CDR1 is SGHAT, CDR2 FQNNGV. This TCR derives from an adult woman with Graves' disease, either hyperthyroidism or ophthalmopathy (not recorded which). The chain joins TRBV11-2 to TRBJ1-4; 7 positions match TRBD1. Sequencing was carried out using peripheral blood or thyroid tissue (not recorded which). The CDR3 DNA reads TGTGCCAGCAGCCCGCGACAGGGTTACGAAAAACTGTTTTTT. Encoded protein: CASSPRQGYEKLFF.